Presented here are 3 T cell receptor beta chains from one specimen sequenced in a study of technical replicates of blood from several donors. The method was immunoSEQ multiplex PCR; TCRdb's version includes in-frame clones alone and lacks a portion of them. In the table there are fewer than 75,000 clones, roughly 90% of which are singletons. Sequenced: PBMCs. The receptors were sampled from a human donor in good health. Some clones in this sample may be carry-over from other donors' samples.

The chain combines TRBV7-3 with TRBJ1-2, with TRBD1 matching 11 bases. Germline CDR1 SGHTA, CDR2 FQGTGA. The CDR3 length is 14 residues. J gave up 6 bases and V 3 bases, and 3 bases lay outside the gene matches. The CDR3 region is CASSFGQGADGYTF. The CDR3 bases are TGTGCCAGCAGCTTCGGACAGGGGGCGGATGGCTACACCTTC.

This clone was seen a single time. This rearrangement joins TRBV21-1 to TRBJ2-4; TRBD2 is the table's D call and was not checked against the DNA. TRBV21-1 represents a pseudogene. The CDR3 consists of 20 residues. In DNA form, the CDR3 reads TGTGCCAGCACCCAACCCCCGGGACTAGCGGGAGGGCCCGCCAAAAACATTCAGTACTTC. As protein: CASTQPPGLAGGPAKNIQYF.

This chain connects TRBV15 to TRBJ1-2; 8 nucleotides align to TRBD1. The germline V gene has CDR1 LNHNV and CDR2 YYDKDF (reference sequence). Germline trimming cut 0 bases from V and 12 bases from J; bases unmatched to any gene: 18. The CDR3 sequence is 17 residues long. CDR3 sequence: CATSREGTGTGARPHTF. The CDR3 nucleotides read TGTGCCACCAGCAGAGAAGGAACCGGGACAGGTGCCCGCCCTCACACCTTC. Full variable domain (missing parts from reference TRBV15 and TRBJ1-2): DAMVIQNPRYQVTQFGKPVTLSCSQTLNHNVMYWYQQKSSQAPKLLFHYYDKDFNNEADTPDNFQSRRPNTSFCFLDIRSPGLGDTAMYLCATSREGTGTGARPHTFGSGTRLTVV.